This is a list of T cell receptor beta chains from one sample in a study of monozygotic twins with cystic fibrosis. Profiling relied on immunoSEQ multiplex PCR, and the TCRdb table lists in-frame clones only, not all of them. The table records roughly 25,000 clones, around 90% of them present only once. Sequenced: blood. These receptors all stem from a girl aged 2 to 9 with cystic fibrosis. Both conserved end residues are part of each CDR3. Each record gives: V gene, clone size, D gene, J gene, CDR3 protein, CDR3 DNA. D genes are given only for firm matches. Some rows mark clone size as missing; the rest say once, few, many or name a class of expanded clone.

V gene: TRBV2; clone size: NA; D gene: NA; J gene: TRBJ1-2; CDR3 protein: CASSEEQYPNYGYTF; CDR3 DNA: TGTGCCAGCAGTGAGGAACAGTATCCTAACTATGGCTACACCTTC
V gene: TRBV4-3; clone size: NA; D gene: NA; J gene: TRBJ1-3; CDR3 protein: CASSQVFVSSSGNTIYF; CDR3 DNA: TGCGCCAGCAGCCAAGTATTTGTGTCGAGCTCTGGAAACACCATATATTTT
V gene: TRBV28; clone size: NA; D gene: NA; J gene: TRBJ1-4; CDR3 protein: CASSLSGYGEKLFF; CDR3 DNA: TGTGCCAGCAGTTTATCGGGGTATGGTGAAAAACTGTTTTTT
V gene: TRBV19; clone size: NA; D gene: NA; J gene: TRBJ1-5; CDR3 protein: CASSIEGGSGTSNQPQHF; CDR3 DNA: TGTGCCAGTAGTATAGAGGGAGGGTCGGGCACTAGCAATCAGCCCCAGCATTTT
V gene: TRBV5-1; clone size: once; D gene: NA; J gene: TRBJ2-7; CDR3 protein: CASSLDPEVYEQYF; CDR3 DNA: TGCGCCAGCAGCTTGGATCCGGAAGTCTACGAGCAGTACTTC
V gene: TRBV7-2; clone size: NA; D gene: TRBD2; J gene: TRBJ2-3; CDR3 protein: CASSGFAGDYDTQYF; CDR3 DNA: TGTGCCAGCAGCGGTTTTGCGGGGGACTACGATACGCAGTATTTT
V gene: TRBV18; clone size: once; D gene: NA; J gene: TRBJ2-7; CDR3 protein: CASSVRDAPVYEQYF; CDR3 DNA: TGTGCCAGCTCAGTCAGGGATGCTCCAGTCTACGAGCAGTACTTC
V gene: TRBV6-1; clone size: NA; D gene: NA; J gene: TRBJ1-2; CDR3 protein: CASSAVGFLANYGYTF; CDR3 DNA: TGTGCCAGCAGTGCGGTCGGATTCCTGGCTAACTATGGCTACACCTTC
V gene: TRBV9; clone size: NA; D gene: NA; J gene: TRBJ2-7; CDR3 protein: CASSVAAATSYEQYF; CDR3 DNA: TGTGCCAGCAGCGTAGCGGCAGCCACCTCCTACGAGCAGTACTTC
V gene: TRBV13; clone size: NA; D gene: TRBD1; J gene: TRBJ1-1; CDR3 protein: CASSPGDRVDDGEAFF; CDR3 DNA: TGTGCCAGCAGCCCAGGGGACAGGGTGGACGATGGTGAAGCTTTCTTT
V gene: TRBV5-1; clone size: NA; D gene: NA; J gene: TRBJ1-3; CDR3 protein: CASSLEGINSGNTIYF; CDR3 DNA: TGCGCCAGCAGCTTGGAAGGGATCAACTCTGGAAACACCATATATTTT
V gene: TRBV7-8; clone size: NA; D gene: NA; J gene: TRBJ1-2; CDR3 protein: CASSLDNNYGYTF; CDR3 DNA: TGTGCCAGCAGCTTAGACAACAACTATGGCTACACCTTC
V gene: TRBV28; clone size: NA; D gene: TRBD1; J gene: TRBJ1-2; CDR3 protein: CASSLTGDDYGYTF; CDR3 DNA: TGTGCCAGCAGTTTGACAGGGGACGACTATGGCTACACCTTC
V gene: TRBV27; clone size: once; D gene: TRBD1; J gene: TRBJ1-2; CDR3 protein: CASSLKGGGYGYTF; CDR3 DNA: TGTGCCAGCAGTTTAAAAGGGGGCGGGTATGGCTACACCTTC
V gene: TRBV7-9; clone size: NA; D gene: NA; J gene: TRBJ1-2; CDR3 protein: CASSLNSPAKAHGYTF; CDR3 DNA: TGTGCCAGCAGCCTTAACAGCCCTGCCAAGGCTCATGGCTACACCTTC
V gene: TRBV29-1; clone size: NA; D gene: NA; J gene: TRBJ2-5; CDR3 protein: CSVEDRGTEETQYF; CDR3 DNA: TGCAGCGTTGAAGATCGAGGGACGGAAGAGACCCAGTACTTC
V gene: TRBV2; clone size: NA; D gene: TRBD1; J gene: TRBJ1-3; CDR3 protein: CASSPRTGGFATGNTIYF; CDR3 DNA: TGTGCCAGCAGTCCCCGGACAGGGGGCTTTGCGACTGGAAACACCATATATTTT
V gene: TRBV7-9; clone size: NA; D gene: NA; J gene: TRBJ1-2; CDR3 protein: CASSLQNYGYTF; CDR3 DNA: TGTGCCAGCAGCTTACAGAACTATGGCTACACCTTC
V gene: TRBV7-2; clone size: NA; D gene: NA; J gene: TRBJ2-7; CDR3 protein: CASSGSSYEQYF; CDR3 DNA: TGTGCCAGCAGCGGCAGCTCCTACGAGCAGTACTTC
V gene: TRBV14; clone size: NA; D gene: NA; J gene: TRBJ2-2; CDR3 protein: CASSQERPLRFGRNTGELFF; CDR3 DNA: TGTGCCAGCAGCCAAGAACGCCCCCTGAGGTTCGGAAGAAACACCGGGGAGCTGTTTTTT
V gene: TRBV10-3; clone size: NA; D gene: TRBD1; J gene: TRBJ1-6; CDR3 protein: CAIRQGNSPLHF; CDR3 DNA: TGTGCCATCAGACAGGGGAATTCACCCCTCCACTTT
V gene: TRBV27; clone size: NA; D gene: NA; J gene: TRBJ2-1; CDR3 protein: CASSFVAYDNEQFF; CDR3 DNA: TGTGCCAGCAGTTTCGTAGCGTATGACAATGAGCAGTTCTTC
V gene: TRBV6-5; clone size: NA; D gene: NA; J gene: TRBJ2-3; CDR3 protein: CASSYEGRRGDTQYF; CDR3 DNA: TGTGCCAGCAGTTATGAAGGTCGTCGGGGGGATACGCAGTATTTT
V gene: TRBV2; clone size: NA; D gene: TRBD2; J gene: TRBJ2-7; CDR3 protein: CASGGGPYNEQYF; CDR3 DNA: TGTGCCAGCGGGGGAGGGCCCTACAACGAGCAGTACTTC
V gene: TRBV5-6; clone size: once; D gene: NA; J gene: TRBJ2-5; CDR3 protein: CASSLASQETQYF; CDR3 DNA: TGTGCCAGCAGCTTGGCAAGTCAAGAGACCCAGTACTTC
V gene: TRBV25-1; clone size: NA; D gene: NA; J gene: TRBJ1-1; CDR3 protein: CASTDLGTEAFF; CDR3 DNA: TGTGCCAGCACAGATCTGGGCACTGAAGCTTTCTTT
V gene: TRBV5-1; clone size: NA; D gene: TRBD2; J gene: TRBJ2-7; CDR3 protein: CASSSTSGGAKQYF; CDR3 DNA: TGCGCCAGCAGCTCGACTAGCGGGGGGGCAAAGCAGTACTTC
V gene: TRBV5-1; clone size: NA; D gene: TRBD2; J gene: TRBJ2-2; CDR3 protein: CASSRLAGSSNTGELFF; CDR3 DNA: TGCGCCAGCAGCCGACTAGCGGGGAGTTCGAACACCGGGGAGCTGTTTTTT
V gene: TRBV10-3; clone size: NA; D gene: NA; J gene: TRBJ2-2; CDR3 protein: CAIRPGDGELFF; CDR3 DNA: TGTGCCATTCGACCGGGGGACGGGGAGCTGTTTTTT
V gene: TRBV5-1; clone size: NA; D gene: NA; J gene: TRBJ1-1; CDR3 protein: CASSFAGSTEAFF; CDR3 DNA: TGCGCCAGCAGCTTTGCAGGGAGTACTGAAGCTTTCTTT
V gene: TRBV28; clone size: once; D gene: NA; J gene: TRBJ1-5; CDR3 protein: CASSPDREKKHF; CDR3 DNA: TGTGCCAGCAGTCCCGACCGGGAAAAGAAGCATTTT
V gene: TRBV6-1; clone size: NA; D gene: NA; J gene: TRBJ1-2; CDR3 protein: CASSGNRKDGYTF; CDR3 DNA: TGTGCCAGCAGTGGGAACAGGAAAGATGGCTACACCTTC
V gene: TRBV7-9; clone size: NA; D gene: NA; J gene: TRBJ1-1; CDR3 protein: CASSFPATEAFF; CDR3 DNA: TGTGCCAGCAGCTTCCCTGCCACTGAAGCTTTCTTT
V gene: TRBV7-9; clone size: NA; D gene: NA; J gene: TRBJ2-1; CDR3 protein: CASSLVNSGVSEQFF; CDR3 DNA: TGTGCCAGCAGCTTAGTTAATTCTGGGGTTTCTGAACAGTTCTTC
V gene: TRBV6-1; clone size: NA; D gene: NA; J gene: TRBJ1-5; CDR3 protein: CASSELAHFQPQHF; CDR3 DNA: TGTGCCAGCAGTGAACTCGCCCATTTTCAGCCCCAGCATTTT
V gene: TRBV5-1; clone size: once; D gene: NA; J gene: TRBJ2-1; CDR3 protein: CASSLVSGGGGDEQFF; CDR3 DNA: TGCGCCAGCAGCTTAGTTTCGGGGGGCGGAGGCGATGAGCAGTTCTTC
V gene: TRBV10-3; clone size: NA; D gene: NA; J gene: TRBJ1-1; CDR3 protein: CAISEQRNTEAFF; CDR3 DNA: TGTGCCATCAGTGAACAGAGGAACACTGAAGCTTTCTTT
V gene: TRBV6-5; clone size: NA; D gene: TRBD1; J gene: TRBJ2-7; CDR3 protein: CASSYHRDRDYEQYF; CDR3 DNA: TGTGCCAGCAGTTACCACCGGGACAGGGACTACGAGCAGTACTTC
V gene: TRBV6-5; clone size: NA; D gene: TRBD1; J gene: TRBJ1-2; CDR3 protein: CASSFETGGIYGYTF; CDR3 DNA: TGTGCCAGCAGTTTCGAGACAGGGGGGATCTATGGCTACACCTTC
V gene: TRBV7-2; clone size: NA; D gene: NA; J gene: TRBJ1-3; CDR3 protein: CASSLVQGGDTIYF; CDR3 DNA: TGTGCCAGCAGCTTAGTACAGGGTGGGGACACCATATATTTT
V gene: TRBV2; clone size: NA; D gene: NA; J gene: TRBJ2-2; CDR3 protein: CASSGGDRLNTGELFF; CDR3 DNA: TGTGCCAGCAGTGGAGGGGACCGACTGAACACCGGGGAGCTGTTTTTT
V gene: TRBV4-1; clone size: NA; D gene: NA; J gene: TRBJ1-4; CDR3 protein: CASSHTGLATNEKLFF; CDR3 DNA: TGCGCCAGCAGCCACACCGGCCTTGCAACTAATGAAAAACTGTTTTTT